This note documents a single TCR beta chain sequence. The specificity of this receptor is unknown. Per-base quality was not reported, and no clone a single base away is much larger than it. The library relied on the immunoSEQ multiplex PCR assay. TCRdb re-hosts the immuneACCESS table, in-frame sequences only. Its copies lack some clones; in the studies checked, an unresolved V gene accounts for under half of them, and the cause for the rest is not known. In this sample the table shows 65,000 to 95,000 clones, around 87% of which occur a single time. The top ten clonotypes cover around 20% of the sample. This entry comes from a study of control samples from healthy donors and cancer patients (dated by TCRdb to 2018 to 2021). CDR1 and CDR2 (SGHTA, FQGNSA) derive from the germline V gene. There are 16 amino acids in the CDR3, from cysteine to phenylalanine inclusive. The CDR3 DNA has 48 bases and is translated from base 1. V was cut back by 1 base and J by 5 bases, leaving a gap of 14 bases between them.

The sample comprised blood. The V and J segments used are TRBV7-2 and TRBJ2-2; a weak D assignment points to TRBD1 (5 bases agree). This clonotype originated in a man aged 45-65 years in good health. DNA sequence: TGTGCCAGCAGCTTAGTAGGGCAGGGAAGGACCGGGGAGCTGTTTTTT. Translated, this gives CASSLVGQGRTGELFF.